These T cell receptor beta chains were read from a single sample in a study of T cell repertoires in cytomegalovirus infection. Which antigens these TCRs recognize remains unknown. TCRdb redid the calling of the reads with MiXCR, one entry per CDR3 protein. The top ten clones hold about 13% of a sample with 360,000 or so distinct CDR3 sequences, roughly 34% of them seen once. The specimen was cultured PBMCs, collected from culture after CMV antigen stimulation. These receptor sequences come from a human donor in good health (CMV status not recorded). Some clones in this sample may be carry-over from other donors' samples. The CDR3 runs from the conserved cysteine through the conserved F or W. Fields, in order: J gene, clone size, D gene, V gene, CDR3 DNA, CDR3 protein. The D gene is left open where the match is weak. Only part of the rows carry a size: once, few, many, or a class if the clone is expanded.

j_call: TRBJ2-2; clone_size: few; d_call: NA; v_call: TRBV3-1; cdr3_nt: TGTGCCACCGAAACAGGGCCGGCGAGCACCGGGGAGCTGTTTTTT; cdr3_aa: CATETGPASTGELFF
j_call: TRBJ1-5; clone_size: many; d_call: NA; v_call: TRBV7-2; cdr3_nt: TGTGCCAGCAGCTTAGGAGGGGCTTGGGGCAATCAGCCCCAGCATTTT; cdr3_aa: CASSLGGAWGNQPQHF
j_call: TRBJ2-7; clone_size: NA; d_call: NA; v_call: TRBV2; cdr3_nt: TGTGCCAGCAGTGAACTGTCAGCCTCATACTACGAGCAGTACTTC; cdr3_aa: CASSELSASYYEQYF
j_call: TRBJ2-2; clone_size: NA; d_call: NA; v_call: TRBV19; cdr3_nt: TGTGCCAGTAGGGCGGGATCCCCTGGGGAGCTGTTTTTT; cdr3_aa: CASRAGSPGELFF
j_call: TRBJ1-6; clone_size: NA; d_call: NA; v_call: TRBV27; cdr3_nt: TGTGCCAGCAGTGGAGACAACTCCTATAATTCACCCCTCCACTTT; cdr3_aa: CASSGDNSYNSPLHF
j_call: TRBJ1-4; clone_size: few; d_call: NA; v_call: TRBV6-8; cdr3_nt: TGTGCCAGCAGGGATAGATGGGCTAATGAAAAACTGTTTTTT; cdr3_aa: CASRDRWANEKLFF
j_call: TRBJ2-2; clone_size: few; d_call: NA; v_call: TRBV25-1; cdr3_nt: TGTGCCAGCAGTGCACAGGGTTTCCGTCACACCGGGGAGCTGTTTTTT; cdr3_aa: CASSAQGFRHTGELFF
j_call: TRBJ1-4; clone_size: few; d_call: NA; v_call: TRBV7-8; cdr3_nt: TGTGCCAGCAGCTTTTATACAGGGACGGAAAAACTGTTTTTT; cdr3_aa: CASSFYTGTEKLFF
j_call: TRBJ2-7; clone_size: NA; d_call: TRBD2; v_call: TRBV6-6; cdr3_nt: TGTGCCAGCAGTTACTTAGCGGGAGGCACCTACGAGCAGTACTTC; cdr3_aa: CASSYLAGGTYEQYF
j_call: TRBJ2-2; clone_size: NA; d_call: NA; v_call: TRBV19; cdr3_nt: TGTGCCAGTAGTTTACTCCCCGGACAGACCGGGGAGCTGTTTTTT; cdr3_aa: CASSLLPGQTGELFF
j_call: TRBJ2-2; clone_size: few; d_call: TRBD2; v_call: TRBV4-2; cdr3_nt: TGTGCCAGCAGTCAACTAGCGGGAGCGGACGGGGAGCTGTTTTTT; cdr3_aa: CASSQLAGADGELFF
j_call: TRBJ2-3; clone_size: NA; d_call: NA; v_call: TRBV12-3/TRBV12-4; cdr3_nt: TGTGCCAGCAGCCACGGACAAACAAGCGCAGATACGCAGTATTTT; cdr3_aa: CASSHGQTSADTQYF
j_call: TRBJ2-6; clone_size: few; d_call: TRBD1; v_call: TRBV6-2/TRBV6-3; cdr3_nt: TGTGCCAGCAGGCGACAGGGAACCTACTCTGGGGCCAACGTCCTGACTTTC; cdr3_aa: CASRRQGTYSGANVLTF
j_call: TRBJ2-3; clone_size: many; d_call: NA; v_call: TRBV7-2; cdr3_nt: TGTGCCAGCACCCGGGACAAAGACGCAGATACGCAGTATTTT; cdr3_aa: CASTRDKDADTQYF
j_call: TRBJ2-7; clone_size: few; d_call: NA; v_call: TRBV28; cdr3_nt: TGTGCCAGCAGTGTTAATCACCCTCGCCGGCCCTTGGCTCTCGAGCAGTACTTC; cdr3_aa: CASSVNHPRRPLALEQYF
j_call: TRBJ2-5; clone_size: few; d_call: TRBD2; v_call: TRBV7-4; cdr3_nt: TGTGCCAGCAGCTCGGGACTAGCGGGATACCAAGAGACCCAGTACTTC; cdr3_aa: CASSSGLAGYQETQYF
j_call: TRBJ2-5; clone_size: few; d_call: NA; v_call: TRBV7-2; cdr3_nt: TGTGCCAGCAGCTTCGGTGACAGGCATGGGGAAGAGACCCAGTACTTC; cdr3_aa: CASSFGDRHGEETQYF
j_call: TRBJ1-2; clone_size: few; d_call: TRBD1; v_call: TRBV19; cdr3_nt: TGTGCCAGTAGTATCGGGGACAGGGAAAATGGCTACACCTTC; cdr3_aa: CASSIGDRENGYTF
j_call: TRBJ1-1; clone_size: NA; d_call: NA; v_call: TRBV25-1; cdr3_nt: TGTGCCAGCAGTTTCTTAACTGAAGCTTTCTTT; cdr3_aa: CASSFLTEAFF
j_call: TRBJ1-5; clone_size: few; d_call: NA; v_call: TRBV12-3/TRBV12-4; cdr3_nt: TGTGCCAGCAGTTTTGGGCCTGGGCGAGCCCAGCATTTT; cdr3_aa: CASSFGPGRAQHF
j_call: TRBJ2-1; clone_size: few; d_call: NA; v_call: TRBV5-1; cdr3_nt: TGCGCCAGCAGCCAAACTCGGACCTCTTACAATGAGCAGTTCTTC; cdr3_aa: CASSQTRTSYNEQFF
j_call: TRBJ1-2; clone_size: NA; d_call: NA; v_call: TRBV6-1; cdr3_nt: TGTGCCAGCCGAGGCTATGGCTACACCTTC; cdr3_aa: CASRGYGYTF
j_call: TRBJ2-6; clone_size: few; d_call: NA; v_call: TRBV7-2; cdr3_nt: TGTGCCAGCAGCCTTCAACCAGGAGGGTCTGGGGCCAACGTCCTGACTTTC; cdr3_aa: CASSLQPGGSGANVLTF
j_call: TRBJ1-3; clone_size: few; d_call: TRBD1; v_call: TRBV12-3/TRBV12-4; cdr3_nt: TGTGCCAGCAGGGCCCAGGGGGCAAACACCATATATTTT; cdr3_aa: CASRAQGANTIYF
j_call: TRBJ1-4; clone_size: NA; d_call: TRBD1; v_call: TRBV7-2; cdr3_nt: TGTGCCAGCAGCTTAGGAAGGGGGCGAAGTGAAAAACTGTTTTTT; cdr3_aa: CASSLGRGRSEKLFF
j_call: TRBJ2-1; clone_size: NA; d_call: TRBD1; v_call: TRBV12-5; cdr3_nt: TGTGCTAGTGTTCCTGTGGGACAGGGGATAAATGAGCAGTTCTTC; cdr3_aa: CASVPVGQGINEQFF
j_call: TRBJ2-1; clone_size: NA; d_call: NA; v_call: TRBV25-1; cdr3_nt: TGTGCCAGCAGTGTACAGGGTAGGTCCAATGAGCAGTTCTTC; cdr3_aa: CASSVQGRSNEQFF
j_call: TRBJ2-7; clone_size: NA; d_call: TRBD2; v_call: TRBV4-2; cdr3_nt: TGTGCCAGCAGCCAAGAAAACGGGGGGGGAGGCTACGAGCAGTACTTC; cdr3_aa: CASSQENGGGGYEQYF
j_call: TRBJ2-1; clone_size: NA; d_call: TRBD2; v_call: TRBV6-6; cdr3_nt: TGTGCCAGCGCACTCGGGACTAGCGGAAACAATGAGCAGTTCTTC; cdr3_aa: CASALGTSGNNEQFF
j_call: TRBJ1-1; clone_size: many; d_call: TRBD1; v_call: TRBV7-2; cdr3_nt: TGTGCCAGCAGCTCAGAACAGGGGTGGACTGAAGCTTTCTTT; cdr3_aa: CASSSEQGWTEAFF
j_call: TRBJ1-1; clone_size: NA; d_call: TRBD1; v_call: TRBV12-3/TRBV12-4; cdr3_nt: TGTGCCAGCAGTTTATCACAGGGGGTTGAAGCTTTCTTT; cdr3_aa: CASSLSQGVEAFF
j_call: TRBJ1-2; clone_size: NA; d_call: TRBD1; v_call: TRBV2; cdr3_nt: TGTGCCAGCAGGGGACAGGGCCCTGGGGGCTACACCTTC; cdr3_aa: CASRGQGPGGYTF
j_call: TRBJ1-4; clone_size: many; d_call: NA; v_call: TRBV7-2; cdr3_nt: TGTGCCAGCAGCTTTACGAGTACAACTAATGAAAAACTGTTTTTT; cdr3_aa: CASSFTSTTNEKLFF
j_call: TRBJ1-6; clone_size: many; d_call: TRBD1; v_call: TRBV7-2; cdr3_nt: TGTGCCAGCAGGGCAGGTTCTGGGACAGTGAATTCACCCCTCCACTTT; cdr3_aa: CASRAGSGTVNSPLHF
j_call: TRBJ2-2; clone_size: few; d_call: TRBD2; v_call: TRBV10-3; cdr3_nt: TGTGCCGCATCGGGGGGACTTAACACCGGGGAGCTGTTTTTT; cdr3_aa: CAASGGLNTGELFF
j_call: TRBJ2-2; clone_size: few; d_call: TRBD1; v_call: TRBV6-5; cdr3_nt: TGTGCCAGCAGCAGAACAGGGGTGATTCACGGGGAGCTGTTTTTT; cdr3_aa: CASSRTGVIHGELFF
j_call: TRBJ1-1; clone_size: many; d_call: NA; v_call: TRBV7-2; cdr3_nt: TGTGCCAGCAGCTTAGCGACGAACACTGAAGCTTTCTTT; cdr3_aa: CASSLATNTEAFF